Shown below are 23 T cell receptor beta chains from a single sample sequenced in a study of T cell changes during pregnancy in multiple sclerosis. The protocol was immunoSEQ multiplex PCR, while the TCRdb copy is restricted to in-frame clones and leaves out a portion. This table has about 49,000 clones, around 94% appearing once. The sequenced sample was CD8+ T cells from peripheral blood mononuclear cells, obtained before pregnancy. These receptors came from a female donor with multiple sclerosis, enrolled in a pregnancy study.

V is TRBV27 and J is TRBJ2-2; D perhaps matches TRBD1 (5 bases). Germline V lookup: CDR1 MNHEY, CDR2 SMNVEV (reference sequence). CDR3 length equals 16 residues. V shed 0 bases and J shed 3 bases, with 11 bases lying between them. CDR3 DNA: TGTGCCAGCAGTTTATCGGGGCAGGGCGACACCGGGGAGCTGTTTTTT. The encoded protein is CASSLSGQGDTGELFF.

V gene TRBV2 combines with J gene TRBJ1-5; 9 bases are a match to TRBD1. The CDR3 has 15 amino acids. From germline, CDR1 is SNHLY and CDR2 FYNNEI. The ends lost 5 bases at V and 6 bases at J; junction bases unmatched: 8. The CDR3 DNA reads TGTGCCAGCAGTTCACAGGGGGCAACCGCTCAGCCCCAGCATTTT. It is translated as CASSSQGATAQPQHF.

This clone was detected once. The chain joins TRBV10-1 to TRBJ2-2, with D possibly matching TRBD2 (5 bases). CDR1 is WNHNN and CDR2 is SYGVQD in the germline V gene (reference sequence). Trimming took 9 bases from V and 5 from J, leaving 13 bases between them. The length of the CDR3 is 13 residues. The CDR3 DNA is TGCGCCAGGGGATGGGGAGAAACCGGGGAGCTGTTTTTT. Translating it yields CARGWGETGELFF.

CDR3 protein: CASRLLQGLTF. CDR3 coding DNA: TGTGCCAGCAGACTTCTACAGGGTCTTACCTTC. The chain joins TRBV11-2 to TRBJ1-2; a possible D gene is TRBD1 (6 bases). V dropped 6 bases and J dropped 14 bases, with 16 bases sitting between them. The germline V gene has CDR1 SGHAT and CDR2 FQNNGV. The CDR3 spans 11 residues.

The J gene is TRBJ1-1, the V gene TRBV27, with a possible D match to TRBD1 (6 bases). Trimming cost V 8 bases and J 5 bases, with 18 bases left between them. Germline CDR1 is MNHEY and CDR2 is SMNVEV (reference sequence). The CDR3 has 14 amino acids. The CDR3 sequence: CASGPGGLLTEAFF. CDR3 DNA sequence: TGTGCCAGCGGGCCGGGGGGCCTCCTTACTGAAGCTTTCTTT.

The J gene is TRBJ2-3, the V gene TRBV28; 9 bases agree with TRBD1. The CDR3 consists of 16 residues. With 3 bases clipped from V and 4 bases from J, the junction kept 8 bases outside the gene matches. Germline CDR1 is MDHEN and CDR2 is SYDVKM. The CDR3 bases are TGTGCCAGCAGTTTGGTTACGGACAGGGGAGCAGATACGCAGTATTTT. It translates to CASSLVTDRGADTQYF.

The V and J genes are TRBV19 and TRBJ2-7, with D perhaps matching TRBD2 (5 bases). Germline V gene lookup returns CDR1 LNHDA and CDR2 SQIVND (reference sequence). CDR3 length: 13 residues. V was pared by 3 bases and J by 6 bases, with 12 bases between. CDR3 region: CASSIGVGSEQYF. The CDR3 coding sequence is TGTGCCAGTAGTATCGGGGTAGGGAGCGAGCAGTACTTC.

The genes are TRBV6-4 and TRBJ2-3; 8 bases are a match to TRBD2. CDR3 length equals 16 residues. J lost 3 bases, V lost 2 bases, and 7 bases had no gene match. Germline CDR1 and CDR2: MRHNA and SNTAGT. Here the CDR3 DNA reads TGTGCCAGCAGTGACGCCCCGACTAGCGTTACAGATACGCAGTATTTT. This gives the protein CASSDAPTSVTDTQYF.

This chain connects TRBV6-1 to TRBJ1-5; D gene ambiguous. Per germline, CDR1 MNHNS and CDR2 SASEGT. The CDR3 contains 15 residues. The V and J ends lost 7 bases and 0 bases respectively, with 13 bases between them. The CDR3 sequence: CASKEVVNSNQPQHF. The CDR3 region has the DNA TGTGCCAGCAAGGAGGTAGTTAATAGCAATCAGCCCCAGCATTTT.

V and J are TRBV7-9 and TRBJ2-7; 10 nucleotides match TRBD2. Trimming took 5 bases from V and 0 from J; bases not matched to a gene: 4. CDR3 length equals 15 residues. Germline values: CDR1 SEHNR, CDR2 FQNEAQ (reference sequence). CDR3 in DNA: TGTGCCAGCAGCCAAGCTAGCGGGAGCTCCTACGAGCAGTACTTC. Its translation: CASSQASGSSYEQYF.

The chain links TRBV28 to TRBJ2-1; D call uncertain. Deletions cut 2 bases from V and 3 bases from J, with 14 bases between. Germline V gene lookup returns CDR1 MDHEN and CDR2 SYDVKM. The length of the CDR3 is 16 residues. The CDR3 loop reads CASSLRPGSGYNEQFF. In nucleotides, the CDR3 is TGTGCCAGCAGTTTACGTCCAGGATCAGGCTACAATGAGCAGTTCTTC.

The rearrangement uses TRBV29-1 and TRBJ2-7; possibly TRBD1 for D (5 bases). Germline V gene sequence: CDR1 SQVTM, CDR2 ANQGSEA. The CDR3 contains 13 residues. Trimming stripped 0 bases from V and 6 bases from J, with 12 bases between. CDR3 sequence: CSVEDGQRGEQYF. Written as DNA, the CDR3 is TGCAGCGTTGAAGATGGGCAAAGGGGCGAGCAGTACTTC.

The chain uses TRBV7-8 and TRBJ1-1, with D possibly matching TRBD1 (5 bases). Between the trimmed V and J ends, which lost 4 bases and 3 bases, there was a span of 9 bases. The V gene's germline CDR1 is SGHVS and CDR2 FQNEAQ. This CDR3 comprises 13 residues. CDR3 coding DNA: TGTGCCAGCAGCTGGGGGGATTACACTGAAGCTTTCTTT. This encodes CASSWGDYTEAFF.

The V and J genes are TRBV28 and TRBJ1-5, with D unclear. Germline CDR1 is MDHEN and CDR2 is SYDVKM. The CDR3 consists of 14 residues. Trimming left V 2 bases short and J 7 bases short, with 12 bases between. The CDR3 bases are TGTGCCAGCAGTTTAGGGAGGGATACACAGCCCCAGCATTTT. Its protein product is CASSLGRDTQPQHF.

This chain connects TRBV7-8 to TRBJ2-1; TRBD2 aligns across 8 bases. The CDR3 loop spans 16 amino acids. Germline V gene data show CDR1 as SGHVS and CDR2 as FQNEAQ. Trimming cost V 0 bases and J 4 bases; bases outside gene matches: 5. This chain's CDR3 is CASSLAPGGLYNEQFF. CDR3 sequence (DNA): TGTGCCAGCAGCTTAGCCCCGGGGGGGCTATACAATGAGCAGTTCTTC.

V usage is TRBV27 and J usage is TRBJ2-7; D unresolved. This CDR3 is built from 11 residues. Per germline, CDR1 MNHEY and CDR2 SMNVEV (reference sequence). V was trimmed by 4 bases and J by 9 bases, leaving 10 bases between them. CDR3 sequence reads: CASSSSTGQYF. The DNA of the CDR3 is TGTGCCAGCAGTTCTAGTACGGGGCAGTACTTC.

J is TRBJ2-7 and V is TRBV25-1, with D unclear. Trimming pared 4 bases from V and 3 bases from J, leaving 4 bases between. CDR1 MGHDK and CDR2 SYGVNS come from the germline V gene. The CDR3 covers 11 residues. The chain's CDR3 is CASSAYYEQYF. CDR3 DNA sequence: TGTGCCAGCAGTGCTTACTACGAGCAGTACTTC.

V gene TRBV5-1 combines with J gene TRBJ2-2; 8 bases are a match to TRBD1. Germline V CDR1 and CDR2: SGHRS, YFSETQ. The V gene end was trimmed by 1 base and the J gene end by 6 bases; junction bases not matched to a gene: 8. CDR3 length: 16 residues. CDR3 DNA: TGCGCCAGCAGCTTGAACCCGGGACAGGTATCCGGGGAGCTGTTTTTT. It encodes CASSLNPGQVSGELFF.

V is TRBV13 and J is TRBJ1-2, with 9 bases lining up with TRBD1. The CDR3 extends over 14 amino acids. Unmatched junction bases numbered 0, after V lost 0 bases and J lost 4 bases. Germline assignment: CDR1 PRHDT and CDR2 FYEKMQ (reference sequence). CDR3 DNA: TGTGCCAGCAGCTTAGGGGACAGGGGCTATGGCTACACCTTC. It codes for CASSLGDRGYGYTF.

This chain links TRBV9 with TRBJ1-2; 9 bases agree with TRBD1. Germline-derived CDR1 and CDR2 are SGDLS and YYNGEE. This CDR3 comprises 17 residues. After removal of 0 bases from V and 2 bases from J, the junction contained 8 bases not matched to a gene. The chain's CDR3 is CASSVVLSGQGNYGYTF. CDR3 nucleotides: TGTGCCAGCAGCGTAGTTTTGTCGGGACAGGGAAACTATGGCTACACCTTC.

The chain is built from TRBV30 and TRBJ1-2, with 8 bases aligning to TRBD1. With V trimmed by 3 bases and J by 2 bases, 8 bases remained unmatched. The germline gives CDR1 GTSNPN, CDR2 SVGIG (reference sequence). The CDR3 has 15 amino acids. The CDR3, as DNA: TGTGCCTGGAGGGCTGGACAGGGAGCAAACTATGGCTACACCTTC. Translated, it gives CAWRAGQGANYGYTF.

The chain employs TRBV28 and TRBJ2-7; maybe TRBD1 (5 bases). This CDR3 contains 13 residues. Trimming shortened V by 5 bases and J by 3 bases, and 11 bases separated the two germline ends. CDR1 is MDHEN, CDR2 SYDVKM, per germline. DNA for the CDR3: TGTGCCAGCAGTCCCGACAGTAGCTACGAGCAGTACTTC. It yields the protein CASSPDSSYEQYF.

CDR3 residues: CASSEDDSLTGQYF. Here the CDR3 DNA reads TGTGCCAGCAGTGAAGATGACTCGCTGACCGGGCAGTACTTC. This chain uses TRBV6-1 with TRBJ2-7; the D is unclear. CDR3 size: 14 residues. Germline V gene data show CDR1 as MNHNS and CDR2 as SASEGT. V dropped 1 base and J dropped 9 bases, with 16 bases sitting between them.